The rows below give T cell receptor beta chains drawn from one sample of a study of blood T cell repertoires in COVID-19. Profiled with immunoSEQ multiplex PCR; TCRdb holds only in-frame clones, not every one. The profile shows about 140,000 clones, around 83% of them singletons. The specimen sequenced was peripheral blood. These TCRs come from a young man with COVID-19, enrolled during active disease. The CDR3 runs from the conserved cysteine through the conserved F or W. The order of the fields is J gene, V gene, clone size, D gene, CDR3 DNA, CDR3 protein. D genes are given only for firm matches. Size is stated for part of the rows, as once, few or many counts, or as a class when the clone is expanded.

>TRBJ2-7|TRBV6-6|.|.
TGTGCCAGCACTTCAGGGCTTGCCTACGAGCAGTACTTC
CASTSGLAYEQYF
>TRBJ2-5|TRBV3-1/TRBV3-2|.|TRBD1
TGTGCCAGCAGCTGGGGACAGCCAGAGACCCAGTACTTC
CASSWGQPETQYF
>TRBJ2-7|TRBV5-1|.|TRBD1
TGCGCCAGCAGCTCGACAGGGGGCTACGAGCAGTACTTC
CASSSTGGYEQYF
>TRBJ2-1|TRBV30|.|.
TGTGCCTGGAGTGTACAGCTCGCATTCGAGCAGTTCTTC
CAWSVQLAFEQFF
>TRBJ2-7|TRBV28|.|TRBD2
TGTGCCACCCTGGTCCAGGGAACTAGCGTAGTTTTCGAGCAGTACTTC
CATLVQGTSVVFEQYF
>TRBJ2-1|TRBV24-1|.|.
TGTGCCACCAGTGATTTGGAAACAGGGTCCCACAATGAGCAGTTCTTC
CATSDLETGSHNEQFF
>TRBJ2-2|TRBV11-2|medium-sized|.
TGTGCCAGCAGCTTAGAACGAGTATCCGGGGAGCTGTTTTTT
CASSLERVSGELFF
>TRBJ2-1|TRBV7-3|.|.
TGTGCCAGCAGCCAGGGGGGAGTAAAACTGCAGTTCTTC
CASSQGGVKLQFF
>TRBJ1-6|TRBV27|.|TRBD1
TGTGCCAGCGGGGACGACAGGGGCAATTCACCCCTCCACTTT
CASGDDRGNSPLHF
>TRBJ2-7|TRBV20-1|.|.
TGCAGTGCTAGCGGAATGGGGCACTTC
CSASGMGHF
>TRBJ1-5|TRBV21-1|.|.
TGTGCCAGCAGCAAATCGGGTAGGGACAGAGTAAATCAGCCCCAGCATTTT
CASSKSGRDRVNQPQHF
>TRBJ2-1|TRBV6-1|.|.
TGTGCCAGCAGTTCCCCGAATGAGCAGTTCTTC
CASSSPNEQFF
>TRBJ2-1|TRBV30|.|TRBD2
TGTGCCTGGACCAATAGCGGGAGCAGCAATGAGCAGTTCTTC
CAWTNSGSSNEQFF
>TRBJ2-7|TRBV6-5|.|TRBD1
TGTGCCAGCGTGGCGGGACAGGGGTATGGGCAGTACTTC
CASVAGQGYGQYF
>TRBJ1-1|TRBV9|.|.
TGTGCCAGCAGCGTAGATCAGGGTGTGAACACTGAAGCTTTCTTT
CASSVDQGVNTEAFF
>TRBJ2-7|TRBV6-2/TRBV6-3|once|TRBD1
TGTGCCAGCAGCGACAGACACTTGACAGGGTTATCCTACGAGCAGTACTTC
CASSDRHLTGLSYEQYF
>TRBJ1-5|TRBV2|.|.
TGTGCCAGCACCCTATACCGGACAGGCAATCAGCCCCAGCATTTT
CASTLYRTGNQPQHF
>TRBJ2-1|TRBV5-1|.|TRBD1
TGCGCCAGCAGCCTGGGACAGTCCAATGAGCAGTTCTTC
CASSLGQSNEQFF
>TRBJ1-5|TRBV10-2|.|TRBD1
TGCGCCAGCACGGACAGGTACAATCAGCCCCAGCATTTT
CASTDRYNQPQHF
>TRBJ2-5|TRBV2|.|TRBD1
TGTGCCAGCAGTGAAGATCTTACAGGGGGCTCCCTGGAGACCCAGTACTTC
CASSEDLTGGSLETQYF
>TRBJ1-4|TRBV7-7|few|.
TGTGCTAGCAGCTTAGGCAGGGGTTTAGGTGAAAAACTGTTTTTT
CASSLGRGLGEKLFF
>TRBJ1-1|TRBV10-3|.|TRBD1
TGTGCCATCAGACCTGGGACAGGGGAAGCTTTCTTT
CAIRPGTGEAFF
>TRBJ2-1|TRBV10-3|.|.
TGTGCCATCAGTGAGAGGGACACCAGGACTAATGAGCAGTTCTTC
CAISERDTRTNEQFF
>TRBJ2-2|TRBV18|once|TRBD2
TGTGCCAGCTCGCTGCTAGCGGGAGATACGGGGACCGGGGAGCTGTTTTTT
CASSLLAGDTGTGELFF
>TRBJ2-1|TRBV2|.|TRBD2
TGTGCCAGCCGTTTTGGGACTAGCGGAACGAGGGGTGAGCAGTTCTTC
CASRFGTSGTRGEQFF